The text below deals with one T cell receptor (beta chain). This clonotype was counted many times. No cognate antigen has been identified for it. Base qualities are missing; no much larger clone stands one base away. Inclusive of the bounding cysteine and phenylalanine, the CDR3 is 17 residues long. Only CDR3 DNA remains: 51 bases, in frame from the first base. Reading the germline V gene gives CDR1 MNHEY and CDR2 SVGEGT. The V end gives up 7 bases and the J end 4 bases, leaving 15 bases in the junction not matched to a gene. The TCR beta CDR3 regions were amplified from RNA transcripts. For the first round of RT-PCR on the TCR CDR3, the HTBI primer set was used together with the Qiagen OneStep RT-PCR kit. The libraries were constructed in a second round of multiplex PCR and then size-selected and purified. Libraries were sequenced paired-end with 100 bp reads on an Illumina HiSeq2000. From the authors' description of their analysis: SOAPnuke was used to process the raw data, with reads discarded if the reads contained adapters or uncalled bases, had a mean Phred below 15, or lacked an exact constant-primer or identifier match. High-quality paired reads were merged with COPE v1.2.5, and unique nucleotide sequences were defined as clonotypes. MiTCR v1.1 was used to align the clonotypes against IMGT TRBV, TRBD and TRBJ reference segments. The analysis included only V-J combinations with a frequency above 0.0001, which together covered around 99% of the repertoires. The TCS score was defined as the ratio of F50 (clonal expansion) to E x V (chaos), calculated using BLOSUM62-based TCRdist between CDR3 peptides within each V-J. Welch's t-statistics and random forest reduced roughly 530 V-J features to 10 to 15, which were used in a naive Bayes classifier (R e1071). TCRdb ran its own pipeline on the public reads, namely fastp trimming at Q25 and MiXCR clone calling, and kept in-frame beta chains. Rows are unified per CDR3 protein, each entry keeping the most common DNA and genes. TCRdb assigned the V and J calls; the authors' analysis was not used. The table for this sample lists about 180,000 distinct CDR3 sequences; 9.4% of them were counted only once. The ten largest account for approximately 20% of the sample.

The data were obtained in a study of T cells in Graves' hyperthyroidism and ophthalmopathy (dated by TCRdb to between 2018 and 2020). Broadly, across the study: Peripheral blood samples were taken at the time of initial diagnosis, prior to any treatment. To identify TCR V-J signatures that set the groups apart, the researchers used a discovery cohort of 95 to 100 patients, made up of under 50 with Graves' ophthalmopathy and some 60 with stable Graves' hyperthyroidism. Prospective prediction of ophthalmopathy was tested in an independent validation cohort of 18 to 20 hyperthyroidism patients and 17 patients who later progressed to ophthalmopathy. For training and testing, the 80 to 100 patients in the discovery cohort were randomly divided in a 7:3 ratio. In more than five Graves' hyperthyroidism patients, the study also compared T-cell repertoires from thyroid tissue with T-cell repertoires from blood. After sampling, hyperthyroidism patients received methimazole starting at 30 mg daily, and ophthalmopathy patients received high-dose intravenous methylprednisolone. According to the paper, TCR Vbeta CDR3 sequencing was carried out on roughly 130 peripheral blood samples, which came from fewer than 50 ophthalmopathy, under 80 hyperthyroidism and about 17 progressor patients.

Study-wide findings and limitations: No statistical method was used to fix the sample size in advance, and group allocation was not hidden from the investigators. A model built on a 13 V-J signature distinguished ophthalmopathy from stable hyperthyroidism, reaching approximately 89% sensitivity and around 81% specificity in cross-validation and 80%/75% in testing. Most expanded thyroid clonotypes (frequency above 0.001) were also detected in blood, a finding suggesting that blood repertoires may reflect thyroid immune responses. In validation, progression to ophthalmopathy was predicted by the model with nearly 71% sensitivity and roughly 76% specificity, a median of about 6.4 months before onset.

The hyperthyroidism patients were between 18 and 65 years old and newly diagnosed, with a disease duration of less than 2 months. Patients with uncontrolled infections, other autoimmune diseases, pregnancy or lactation were excluded. Diagnoses relied on clinical symptoms, serum thyroxine and TRAb, thyroid ultrasound and orbital computed tomography. Blood from progressor patients was collected at the time of first diagnosis with hyperthyroidism, before any ophthalmopathy symptoms had appeared. PBMCs were separated from over 9 ml of fresh peripheral blood using Ficoll-Paque density gradient centrifugation. Progressor patients were first diagnosed with Graves' hyperthyroidism and then developed ophthalmopathy during follow-up. Total RNA was extracted with Trizol reagent, and quality was checked on an Agilent 2100 Bioanalyzer.

The sequence was collected from a woman younger than 35 with Graves' hyperthyroidism that later progressed to Graves' ophthalmopathy. The chain employs TRBV6-2 or TRBV6-3 and TRBJ2-1; 8 bases in between match TRBD2. The specimen sequenced was blood. The DNA reads as follows: TGTGCCAGCAACATGGGGACTAGTCGCTTCCTTTACAATGAGCAGTTCTTC. The resulting protein is CASNMGTSRFLYNEQFF.